This T cell receptor (beta chain) stems from a study of TIL therapy for anti-PD-1-resistant metastatic lung cancer. Study context: Progressing patients received lymphodepletion, expanded TIL infusion and IL-2. Median tumor PD-L1 proportion score was about 6.6%. Tumors carried a median 1.5 non-synonymous mutations per megabase. A handful of tumors were EGFR-mutant and two were ALK-rearranged.

The CDR3 consists of 12 residues. Germline CDR1 is MDHEN and CDR2 is SYDVKM. V lost 2 bases, J lost 7 bases, and 8 bases lay in between. The immunoSEQ assay was v3. Generated by immunoSEQ multiplex PCR, the TCRdb table keeps only in-frame clones and is missing some. The sample includes roughly 58,000 clones, 80% to 90% of them seen just once. The time point: pre-treatment sample, taken before nivolumab and TIL therapy. This material consisted of blood, taken at baseline. The chain recombines TRBV28 with TRBJ1-2; D is uncertain. The clonotype comes from a person between 25 and 79 years old with non-small cell lung cancer. The CDR3 DNA follows: TGTGCCAGCAGTTTAGCGAGGCTTGGCTACACCTTC. Its protein product is CASSLARLGYTF.